The sequence of this T cell receptor beta chain was determined in a study of T cell therapy after organ transplantation. Worth noting for this clone: No antigen is known for it.

Trimming stripped 6 bases from V and 4 bases from J, with 13 bases between. The CDR3 is 14 amino acids. CDR1 and CDR2 (germline): MNHEY, SVGAGI. Study-wide points: Post-therapy CD8 clonality change correlated inversely with pretherapy clonality. Low CD8+ T cell yield possibly reduced coverage, hiding nonresponder expansions.

The protocol was immunoSEQ multiplex PCR, while the TCRdb copy is restricted to in-frame clones and leaves out a portion. The profile shows around 50,000 clones, about 94% of them singletons. The sample in question was CD8+ T cells from blood, obtained before autologous CMV-specific T cell therapy. The J gene is TRBJ2-1, the V gene TRBV6-5; D possibly uses TRBD1 or TRBD2 (5 bases each). This TCR came from a human patient who had received a solid organ transplant and had CMV disease. CDR3 bases: TGTGCCAGCAGCCGTAGTGAGGGGTACAATGAGCAGTTCTTC. Translated, it gives CASSRSEGYNEQFF.